This TCR beta chain was obtained from a study of tumor and adjacent non-tumor tissue in lung cancer. The template was RNA from unsorted bulk tissue. Distant lung tissue was collected more than 3 cm away from the tumor edge. Between August and November 2014, newly diagnosed, chemotherapy-naive lung cancer patients underwent thoracic surgery in China. As to this clonotype: At one boundary the junction diverges from the germline segment, which might be a read error.

Three rounds of nested PCR, following a modified ARM-PCR protocol, produced the TCRbeta library. One entry per CDR3 protein, called by TCRdb with MiXCR from the multiplex PCR reads. Among around 100,000 distinct CDR3 sequences listed, roughly 60% were seen once. This CDR3 spans 15 amino acids. Germline CDR1 is SGHAT and CDR2 is FQNNGV. This TCR derives from a man aged 25 to 45 with non-small cell lung cancer. Sequencing was performed on distant non-tumor lung tissue. The genes are TRBV11-2 and TRBJ2-2, with TRBD2 as a possible D gene (5 bases). The CDR3 DNA is TGTGCCAGCACTCCCCTGAGGTTGGGGATCGGGGAGCTGTTCTTT. This codes for CASTPLRLGIGELFF.